A single TCR beta chain is shown here with its context. The CDR3 runs to 13 residues. V was clipped by 6 bases and J by 6 bases, with 11 bases between them. Germline assignment: CDR1 LGHDT and CDR2 YNNKEL (reference sequence). The record originates from a study of blood T cell repertoires in COVID-19. TCRdb keeps only in-frame clones here, not all; method: immunoSEQ multiplex PCR. The repertoire holds over 70,000 clones, with more than 80% as singletons. The sequence was collected from a man aged 80 or over with acute or convalescent COVID-19. Input material: peripheral blood. The rearrangement links TRBV3-1 (or the pseudogene TRBV3-2) to TRBJ2-2, with D tentatively TRBD1 (5 bases). As DNA, the CDR3 is TGTGCCAGCAGATGGCAGGGCGCCGGGGAGCTGTTTTTT. Translation: CASRWQGAGELFF.